What follows is one TCR beta chain and its context. In its sample, this clone was seen a few times. Its antigen is unknown. No much larger clone exists at a distance of one base, and base qualities are not known. This sample stems from a study of blood T cell repertoires in COVID-19 (dated by TCRdb to 2018 to 2021). The study in broad terms: Samples from collaborators originated in the United States, Italy and Spain and spanned both the acute and convalescent phases of COVID-19. The prospective study material was composed of cDNA or gDNA derived from T cells, B-cell-depleted T cells, or PBMCs. The repertoires were released in a freely available public database meant as a resource for research on the immune response to SARS-CoV-2. Samples were obtained from the ongoing ImmuneRACE study (first 160 participants) and from 1,254 subjects provided by 6 global collaborators. Nearly every sample came with metadata listing a de-identified subject ID, COVID-19 status, age in years and sex. Where available, HLA class I and class II types were taken from metadata supplied by the sample provider and were not determined by assay-based typing. Deeply sampled blood TCRbeta repertoires from subjects exposed to, actively infected with, or recovered from COVID-19 were included in the dataset.

Summary of the overall study and its limitations: How much clinical and demographic metadata was included differed by source and by participant, and the metadata was provided uncurated.

The immunoSEQ Assay, a bias-controlled multiplex PCR, was used to amplify TCRbeta CDR3 regions from genomic DNA. Per the source publication's procedure: The number of nucleated cells in each sample was estimated from the amplification of reference gene primers within the assay. To quantify the absolute abundance of each unique TCRbeta CDR3 rearrangement, sequence reads were collapsed and filtered. For each sample, productive Simpson clonality was calculated as the square root of Simpson's diversity index across productive rearrangements. TCRdb carries this immuneACCESS record with in-frame sequences only. Its versions omit some clonotypes, under half of them owing to an unresolved V gene in the studies checked, with the rest unexplained. V, J and clone size are those of that table, while D and trimming were read from the DNA. Counted in this sample were 150,000 or so clones; approximately 80% of them appeared once. The biggest ten clones account for approximately 13% of the sample.

The germline V gene specifies KGHSH as CDR1 and LQKENI as CDR2. Measured from the cysteine to the phenylalanine, the CDR3 is 16 residues long. Only the CDR3 region is kept as DNA, spanning 48 bases read in frame from base 1. V drops 0 bases and J drops 0 bases, leaving 10 bases in between. The collaborating institutions used their own protocols to collect whole blood in K2EDTA tubes. Collaborator samples were shipped for TCRbeta analysis as frozen whole blood, isolated PBMCs, or DNA extracted from either sample type. The V gene is TRBV18 and the J gene is TRBJ2-3; the D region possibly corresponds to TRBD1 (5 bases align). The source of this sequence is a man aged 60 to 75 with active or convalescent COVID-19. The material sequenced was peripheral blood. DNA sequence: TGTGCCAGCTCACCACCGATGGGGCCCAGCACAGATACGCAGTATTTT. It encodes CASSPPMGPSTDTQYF.